This TCR beta chain originates from a study of technical replicates of blood from a handful of donors. Germline V CDR1 and CDR2: MNHEY, SMNVEV (reference sequence). V was pared by 3 bases and J by 6 bases, with 3 bases of the junction left unmatched. The CDR3 has 14 amino acids. The data were produced by immunoSEQ multiplex PCR, yet TCRdb's version contains in-frame clones alone and is incomplete. The sample records 90,000 to 100,000 clones, about 95% being singletons. The origin of this receptor is a human donor in good health. Material for sequencing was T cells isolated from PBMCs. The chain uses TRBV27 and TRBJ1-5; 9 bases agree with TRBD1. The CDR3 loop is CASSLTGGGQPQHF. The CDR3 DNA reads as TGTGCCAGCAGTTTGACAGGGGGTGGTCAGCCCCAGCATTTT.